This TCR beta chain appears in the sequencing data of a study of T-cell reconstitution after alpha-beta-depleted transplantation in children. This sample's TCRbeta library carried unique molecular identifier barcodes. TCRdb itself ran the PCR reads through MiXCR, one entry per CDR3 protein. Of about 400,000 distinct CDR3 sequences listed, roughly 20% were seen once; the top ten hold less than 4.5%. Trimming cost V 1 base and J 5 bases, with 14 bases left between them. The germline V gene encodes CDR1 MNHEY and CDR2 SMNVEV (reference sequence). This CDR3 is built from 15 residues. This clonotype was seen only a few times.

The specimen comprised PBMCs from the stem cell graft donor, sampled from the stem cell graft. The gene calls are TRBV27 and TRBJ1-1; D remains ambiguous. This TCR came from a human donor who donated a stem cell graft to a child with acute myeloid leukemia. The CDR3 spells CASSLLGLEETEAFF. The CDR3 DNA reads as TGTGCCAGCAGTTTATTGGGCTTGGAGGAGACTGAAGCTTTCTTT.